These 28 T cell receptor beta chains were sequenced from one sample in a study of cytomegalovirus exposure and HLA in healthy donors. The PCR used 60 Vbeta and 13 Jbeta primers. The protocol was immunoSEQ multiplex PCR, while the TCRdb copy is restricted to in-frame clones and leaves out a portion. The profile covers under 150,000 clones, with 60% to 85% appearing a single time and about 3.9% taken by the ten largest. Source material: PBMCs. These receptors were taken from a young man in good health and CMV-seronegative.

V gene TRBV5-4 combines with J gene TRBJ1-3; a weak D match, TRBD1 (5 bases). Trimming removed 4 bases from V and 0 bases from J, with 8 bases in between. The CDR3 is 14 residues long. The V gene's germline CDR1 is SGHNT and CDR2 YYREEE (reference sequence). The CDR3 sequence is CASSQTGSGNTIYF. DNA of the CDR3: TGTGCCAGCAGCCAAACAGGCTCTGGAAACACCATATATTTT.

The chain combines TRBV5-1 with TRBJ1-3, with 7 bases that match TRBD1. The CDR3 totals 16 residues. J lost 5 bases, V lost 0 bases, and 8 bases had no gene match. Germline CDR1 SGHRS, CDR2 YFSETQ. This CDR3 is CASSLGLTGSRNTIYF. In nucleotides, the CDR3 is TGCGCCAGCAGCTTGGGATTGACAGGGTCGCGAAACACCATATATTTT. The entire variable domain, with the rest obtained from reference TRBV5-1 and TRBJ1-3, is as follows: KAGVTQTPRYLIKTRGQQVTLSCSPISGHRSVSWYQQTPGQGLQFLFEYFSETQRNKGNFPGRFSGRQFSNSRSEMNVSTLELGDSALYLCASSLGLTGSRNTIYFGEGSWLTVV.

In DNA form, the CDR3 reads TGTGCCAGCTTTTCCCGTCTTAGCGGGAGCTCCTACGAGCAGTACTTC. This codes for CASFSRLSGSSYEQYF. The chain carries TRBV28 and TRBJ2-7; TRBD2 aligns across 9 bases. Looked up from germline, CDR1 is MDHEN and CDR2 is SYDVKM. The J segment lost 0 bases and the V segment lost 8 bases, leaving 11 bases of the junction unmatched. The CDR3 is made up of 16 amino acids.

The rearrangement joins TRBV11-3 to TRBJ2-5, with 8 bases lining up with TRBD2. The CDR3 loop spans 15 amino acids. Germline V gene lookup returns CDR1 SGHNT and CDR2 YENEEA. V lost 2 bases to trimming and J lost 6 bases; unmatched junction nucleotides: 8. CDR3 residues: CASSLSGGREKTQYF. For the CDR3, the DNA is TGTGCCAGCAGCTTAAGCGGGGGCCGGGAAAAGACCCAGTACTTC.

In its sample, this clone was seen a few times. Additional DNA sequences in this sample encode the identical CDR3. V and J are TRBV18 and TRBJ1-1, with D perhaps matching TRBD1 (5 bases). Looked up from germline, CDR1 is KGHSH and CDR2 is LQKENI. The CDR3 totals 14 residues. V dropped 3 bases and J dropped 1 base, with 9 bases sitting between them. The CDR3 spells CASSPDRKNTEAFF. The DNA of the CDR3 is TGTGCCAGCTCACCTGACAGAAAGAACACTGAAGCTTTCTTT.

This chain uses TRBV6-1 with TRBJ2-1; a weak D match, TRBD2 (5 bases). The germline V gene encodes CDR1 MNHNS and CDR2 SASEGT. The CDR3 sequence is 15 residues long. V was pared by 6 bases and J by 0 bases, with 12 bases between. The CDR3 DNA follows: TGTGCCAGCAGATTAGCGATCAGCTCCTACAATGAGCAGTTCTTC. Translation gives CASRLAISSYNEQFF.

V gene TRBV19 combines with J gene TRBJ1-4; 7 nucleotides agree with TRBD1. The V segment lost 1 base and the J segment 0 bases; nucleotides outside the gene matches: 11. CDR3 length equals 19 residues. Germline V gene sequence: CDR1 LNHDA, CDR2 SQIVND (reference sequence). The DNA for the CDR3 is TGTGCCAGTAGTATAGGGAACCCGGGACAGCTCACAACTAATGAAAAACTGTTTTTT. Translating gives CASSIGNPGQLTTNEKLFF.

V is TRBV4-1 and J is TRBJ1-5, with D possibly being TRBD1 (5 bases). The length of the CDR3 is 18 residues. CDR1 and CDR2 (germline): MGHRA, YSYEKL. V lost 0 bases and J lost 1, with 16 bases in between. Here the CDR3 DNA reads TGCGCCAGCAGCCAAGAGGTGATTCGGACAATCAGCAATCAGCCCCAGCATTTT. Its translation: CASSQEVIRTISNQPQHF.

The chain combines TRBV14 with TRBJ1-2; no reliable D call. Germline V lookup: CDR1 SGHDN, CDR2 FVKESK. This CDR3 has 14 residues. V gave up 6 bases and J gave up 2 bases, with 13 bases separating them. CDR3 nucleotide sequence: TGTGCCAGCAGTTCCCTTGGAGGGAACTATGGCTACACCTTC. Encoded protein: CASSSLGGNYGYTF.

V usage is TRBV30 and J usage is TRBJ1-2; D is undetermined. This CDR3 spans 13 amino acids. Deletions cut 0 bases from V and 6 bases from J, with 11 bases between. Germline V CDR1 and CDR2: GTSNPN, SVGIG (reference sequence). As DNA, the CDR3 is TGTGCCTGGAGTGTGTCGGGTATCGATGGCTACACCTTC. This encodes CAWSVSGIDGYTF.

This chain links TRBV2 with TRBJ1-2; D perhaps matches TRBD1 (5 bases). This CDR3 comprises 12 residues. The V end lost 6 bases, the J end lost 5 bases, and 10 bases lay between the germline ends. Germline CDR1 reads SNHLY; CDR2 reads FYNNEI. The CDR3 nucleotides are TGTGCCAGCAGCGGGGGGAGTTATGGCTACACCTTC. It encodes CASSGGSYGYTF.

The J gene is TRBJ2-7, the V gene TRBV29-1; D uncertain. Between the trimmed V and J ends, which lost 2 bases and 3 bases, there was a span of 5 bases. This CDR3 has 11 amino acids. Germline CDR1 is SQVTM and CDR2 is ANQGSEA. CDR3 in amino acids: CSVESVYEQYF. CDR3 coding DNA: TGCAGCGTTGAATCCGTCTACGAGCAGTACTTC.

The chain has TRBV11-1 and TRBJ2-2; no clear D. CDR3 length: 16 residues. Deletions cut 3 bases from V and 4 bases from J, with 15 bases between. Germline assignment: CDR1 SGHAT and CDR2 FQDESV (reference sequence). In DNA form, the CDR3 reads TGTGCCAGCAGCTTCGGTTTCCTGTCGTCCACCGGGGAGCTGTTTTTT. The encoded protein is CASSFGFLSSTGELFF.

The J gene is TRBJ2-1, the V gene TRBV19, with TRBD2 matching over 9 bases. V dropped 2 bases and J dropped 4; count of bases not matched to a gene: 6. Germline-derived CDR1 and CDR2 are LNHDA and SQIVND (reference sequence). The CDR3 is made up of 16 amino acids. CDR3 in DNA: TGTGCCAGTAGTATACGGGCTAGCGGGGCGTACAATGAGCAGTTCTTC. This sequence encodes CASSIRASGAYNEQFF. Full variable domain (remainder filled in from reference TRBV19 and TRBJ2-1): DGGITQSPKYLFRKEGQNVTLSCEQNLNHDAMYWYRQDPGQGLRLIYYSQIVNDFQKGDIAEGYSVSREKKESFPLTVTSAQKNPTAFYLCASSIRASGAYNEQFFGPGTRLTVL.

This clone was detected only a few times. V gene TRBV10-2 combines with J gene TRBJ2-7; 9 nucleotides match TRBD2. Germline CDR1 and CDR2: WSHSY and SAAADI. V lost 5 bases to trimming and J lost 2 bases; unmatched junction nucleotides: 4. This CDR3 region has 14 residues. The CDR3, as DNA: TGCGCCAGCAGTCATAGCGGGAGAACCTACGAGCAGTACTTC. This gives the protein CASSHSGRTYEQYF.

J is TRBJ1-2 and V is TRBV27; TRBD1 might be the D (5 bases). Between the trimmed V and J ends, which lost 8 bases and 5 bases, there was a span of 33 bases. The CDR3 has 19 residues. CDR1 MNHEY and CDR2 SMNVEV come from the germline V gene (reference sequence). The CDR3 sequence: CASASPQGVGGGGRYGYTF. The CDR3 DNA sequence: TGTGCCAGCGCCTCTCCCCAGGGCGTGGGGGGAGGAGGGAGATATGGCTACACCTTC.

This clone was seen more than once but under ten times. This chain joins TRBV30 and TRBJ2-7; 7 nucleotides match TRBD2. After removal of 5 bases from V and 2 bases from J, the junction contained 6 bases not matched to a gene. This CDR3 has 13 amino acids. Germline-derived CDR1 and CDR2 are GTSNPN and SVGIG (reference sequence). In DNA form, the CDR3 reads TGTGCCTGGCGATGGGGGGGGGCCTACGAGCAGTACTTC. Translating gives CAWRWGGAYEQYF.

This clone was recorded many times. The V and J genes are TRBV6-1 and TRBJ1-4; TRBD1 matches at 9 bases. CDR3 length equals 14 residues. Germline trimming cut 6 bases from V and 5 bases from J; bases unmatched to any gene: 4. Germline values: CDR1 MNHNS, CDR2 SASEGT. CDR3: CASSGQGKNEKLFF. The DNA for the CDR3 is TGTGCCAGCAGCGGACAGGGGAAGAATGAAAAACTGTTTTTT.

This chain links TRBV30 with TRBJ1-4; D possibly corresponds to TRBD1 (5 bases). V lost 6 bases and J 5 bases, leaving 25 bases between the germline ends. The germline CDR1 and CDR2 sequences are GTSNPN and SVGIG (reference sequence). This CDR3 comprises 17 residues. The CDR3 region has the DNA TGTGCCTGCTACTTAGACCTAGCCAGGGAGGAGAATGAAAAACTGTTTTTT. Its protein product is CACYLDLAREENEKLFF.

The chain combines TRBV11-2 with TRBJ2-1; no firm D call. The V end lost 1 base, the J end lost 0 bases, and 7 bases lay between the germline ends. Germline CDR1 SGHAT, CDR2 FQNNGV. The CDR3 is 15 residues long. In DNA, the CDR3 is TGTGCCAGCAGCTTAGGCGGCAGCTCCTACAATGAGCAGTTCTTC. It translates to CASSLGGSSYNEQFF. The full variable domain, rest sourced from reference TRBV11-2 and TRBJ2-1, is EAGVAQSPRYKIIEKRQSVAFWCNPISGHATLYWYQQILGQGPKLLIQFQNNGVVDDSQLPKDRFSAERLKGVDSTLKIQPAKLEDSAVYLCASSLGGSSYNEQFFGPGTRLTVL.

The CDR3 DNA reads as TGTGCCAGCAGTGAAGGACAGATCACAGATACGCAGTATTTT. It is translated as CASSEGQITDTQYF. This chain joins TRBV6-1 and TRBJ2-3; a possible D gene is TRBD1 (5 bases). The length of the CDR3 is 14 residues. Trimming stripped 1 base from V and 2 bases from J, with 7 bases between. Germline CDR1 is MNHNS and CDR2 is SASEGT.

The chain recombines TRBV7-9 with TRBJ2-7; 9 nucleotides align to TRBD1. This CDR3 is built from 15 residues. V lost 6 bases to trimming and J lost 2 bases; unmatched junction nucleotides: 8. The germline V gene has CDR1 SEHNR and CDR2 FQNEAQ (reference sequence). CDR3 amino acids: CASSRTGQGTYEQYF. For the CDR3, the DNA is TGTGCCAGCAGTCGAACGGGACAGGGAACCTACGAGCAGTACTTC.

The V call is TRBV6-5, the J call TRBJ1-4; D unresolved. The germline CDR1 and CDR2 sequences are MNHEY and SVGAGI. The CDR3 has 15 amino acids. Trimming shortened V by 2 bases and J by 2 bases, and 9 bases separated the two germline ends. The CDR3 region is CASSYGGQTNEKLFF. As DNA, the CDR3 is TGTGCCAGCAGTTACGGAGGGCAGACTAATGAAAAACTGTTTTTT.

The chain recombines TRBV27 with TRBJ2-3; TRBD2 agrees at 10 bases. The length of the CDR3 is 17 residues. Losses at the gene ends were 6 bases for V and 4 bases for J; bases not matched to a gene: 13. Per germline, CDR1 MNHEY and CDR2 SMNVEV (reference sequence). The CDR3 nucleotides are TGTGCCAGCAGCCCGGTCAGGCTAGCGGGAGCTCCAGATACGCAGTATTTT. Its protein is CASSPVRLAGAPDTQYF.

This chain joins TRBV10-1 and TRBJ2-7; D ambiguous. V lost 4 bases, J lost 3 bases, and 7 bases lay in between. The CDR3 runs 12 residues. Germline CDR1 is WNHNN and CDR2 is SYGVQD (reference sequence). The CDR3 sequence: CASSGGGYEQYF. In DNA, the CDR3 is TGCGCCAGCAGTGGTGGCGGCTACGAGCAGTACTTC.

The chain is built from TRBV6-1 and TRBJ1-5, with TRBD1 matching 11 bases. V shed 4 bases, J shed 6 bases, and the junction held 2 bases outside the gene matches. This CDR3 contains 14 residues. Germline lookup yields CDR1 MNHNS and CDR2 SASEGT. The DNA of the CDR3 is TGTGCCAGCAGTGGGGGGACAGGGGGTCAGCCCCAGCATTTT. This sequence encodes CASSGGTGGQPQHF.

This clone was recorded a few times. The CDR3 region is CASSEYRGVFSYGYTF. The CDR3 DNA sequence: TGTGCCAGCAGTGAATATCGGGGGGTTTTTAGCTATGGCTACACCTTC. The gene calls are TRBV7-2 and TRBJ1-2; the D gene is possibly TRBD1 (5 bases). Between the trimmed V and J ends, which lost 6 bases and 4 bases, there was a span of 21 bases. The CDR3 extends over 16 amino acids. Germline V gene lookup returns CDR1 SGHTA and CDR2 FQGNSA.

The rearrangement joins TRBV30 to TRBJ2-3, with TRBD2 as a possible D gene (5 bases). This CDR3 is built from 16 residues. Germline V gives CDR1 GTSNPN, CDR2 SVGIG (reference sequence). The V end was cut by 5 bases, the J end by 0 bases, with 18 bases between. CDR3 in amino acids: CAWLAEAVGSTDTQYF. DNA of the CDR3: TGTGCCTGGCTAGCCGAGGCCGTAGGTAGCACAGATACGCAGTATTTT.